This TCR beta chain was recovered during a study of T cell changes during pregnancy in multiple sclerosis (dated by TCRdb to between 2018 and 2021). Notes on the research overall: The study examined how the T cell repertoire changed over the course of pregnancy in women with multiple sclerosis.

Comments on this clone: The antigen this receptor binds is unknown. No much larger clone exists at a distance of one base, and base qualities are not known.

Receptor amplification or capture employed the immunoSEQ multiplex PCR assay. TCRdb re-hosts the immuneACCESS table, in-frame sequences only. Its copies lack some clones; in the studies checked, an unresolved V gene accounts for under half of them, and the cause for the rest is not known. The table for this sample lists about 58,000 clones; 75% to 95% of them were counted only once. The ten largest account for nearly 0.5% of the sample. The CDR3, cysteine through phenylalanine, is 13 amino acids long. Only CDR3 DNA is held: 39 bases, read in frame from base 1. CDR1 and CDR2 are read off the germline V gene as ENHRY and SYGVKD. Between the V and J ends, shortened by 2 bases and 6 bases respectively, the junction contains 11 bases.

This clonotype originated in a female donor in good health, enrolled as a control in a pregnancy study. The source was CD4+ T cells from peripheral blood mononuclear cells, collected after pregnancy. This receptor chain uses TRBV10-3 and TRBJ2-7; the D gene is perhaps TRBD1, on 6 matching bases. The CDR3 here reads CAISERTVGEQYF. In nucleotide form, the sequence is TGTGCCATCAGTGAGCGGACAGTCGGCGAGCAGTACTTC.